The sequence of this T cell receptor (beta chain) was determined in a study of human T cells and chemical hapten exposure. About the research overall: On roughly 2 cm by roughly 2 cm of upper inner arm skin, sensitization was performed with 2% DPC. The variation in per-sample TCR yields arose mainly from small differences in pooled library volumes.

One entry per CDR3 protein, called by TCRdb with MiXCR from the RACE reads. Of 330,000 or so distinct CDR3 sequences in the sample, around 6% were seen once. Described time point: patch test 2, 6 weeks after DPC sensitization. Treatment given: therapeutic diphenylcyclopropenone sensitization with weekly scalp DPC. V shed 3 bases, J shed 3 bases, and the junction held 7 bases outside the gene matches. The CDR3 runs 15 residues. Germline CDR1 MDHEN, CDR2 SYDVKM. This clonotype originated in a woman aged 18-30 years with alopecia areata. Some clones in this sample may be carry-over from other donors' samples. The chain recombines TRBV28 with TRBJ2-5, with TRBD2 matching over 7 bases. The sequences come from whole blood, collected in connection with sensitization to the hapten diphenylcyclopropenone (DPC). CDR3 sequence (DNA): TGTGCCAGCAGTTTTAGGGCTAGCGGCAAAGAGACCCAGTACTTC. It translates to CASSFRASGKETQYF.